The next 17 T cell receptor beta chains were all read from a single sample in a study of regulatory T cells in long-lasting Graves disease. Time point: newly diagnosed GD, antithyroid drugs for less than 3 months. TCR sequences were obtained from RNA taken from PBMCs. TCR beta libraries were built with iRepertoire HTBI primers and Arm-PCR of CDR3 regions. TCRdb recomputed calls from the multiplex PCR reads with MiXCR, one row per CDR3 protein. The table lists about 540,000 distinct CDR3 sequences, about 14% of them singletons. The data also belong to a second study, concerning T cells in Graves' hyperthyroidism and ophthalmopathy.

The sequencing used peripheral blood mononuclear cells (PBMCs), collected at new diagnosis, from a patient treated with antithyroid drugs. These receptors were collected from a young man with Graves disease.

The chain is built from TRBV5-1 and TRBJ2-7; possible D gene TRBD1, 5 bases. Germline values: CDR1 SGHRS, CDR2 YFSETQ. CDR3 size: 16 residues. Trimming shortened V by 0 bases and J by 2 bases, and 15 bases separated the two germline ends. The CDR3 DNA sequence: TGCGCCAGCAGCTTGGCCGTCTGGGCAGGGACCTACGAGCAGTACTTC. It is translated as CASSLAVWAGTYEQYF.

In the case of this clonotype: At one of its ends the junction is not consistent with the germline gene, which may arise from a read error. The chain uses TRBV5-6 and TRBJ2-5, with a tentative D call TRBD2 (6 bases). The CDR3 consists of 17 residues. Per germline, CDR1 SGHDT and CDR2 YYEEEE. CDR3 DNA: TGTGCCAGCAGCTTGGCCGTAAGACTAGTACTCCAAGGGACCCAGTACTTC. It codes for CASSLAVRLVLQGTQYF.

V gene TRBV11-2 combines with J gene TRBJ2-7, with D perhaps given as TRBD1 or TRBD2 (5 bases each). The germline gives CDR1 SGHAT, CDR2 FQNNGV. This CDR3 region has 15 residues. With 6 bases removed from V and 4 bases from J, the gap between germline ends came to 19 bases. The CDR3 bases are TGTGCCAGCAGTCGATCCCGGGACGGACTGTACGAGCAGTACTTC. As protein: CASSRSRDGLYEQYF.

A remark on this clonotype: A much larger clone differs from this one at a single base, so this may be a read error. The rearrangement links TRBV6-1 to TRBJ2-1; TRBD1 agrees at 9 bases. Per the germline V gene, CDR1 is MNHNS and CDR2 is SASEGT. This CDR3 comprises 15 residues. As DNA, the CDR3 is TGTGCCAGCAGTAAACAGGGGGCGCAGATCAATAAGCAGTTCTTC. Translating it yields CASSKQGAQINKQFF.

A few counts support this clonotype. The chain employs TRBV9 and TRBJ2-1; 10 positions agree with TRBD2. The germline CDR1 and CDR2 sequences are SGDLS and YYNGEE. V trimming: 0 bases; J trimming: 7 bases; junction bases outside the gene matches: 10. The CDR3 length is 17 residues. The CDR3 nucleotides are TGTGCCAGCAGCGTAGCTAAATCAGCGGGAGGGGGTAATGAGCAGTTCTTC. This codes for CASSVAKSAGGGNEQFF.

This clonotype turned up a few times. The chain links TRBV11-2 to TRBJ1-2; the D is unclear. CDR1 and CDR2 from the germline V gene are SGHAT and FQNNGV. This CDR3 has 15 amino acids. Trimming took 0 bases from V and 8 from J, leaving 16 bases between them. The CDR3 loop reads CASSLENVFGGGYTF. The CDR3 DNA follows: TGTGCCAGCAGCTTAGAAAACGTCTTTGGAGGCGGCTACACCTTC.

This clonotype was observed at least ten times. This sequence joins TRBV7-8 and TRBJ1-2; 7 bases map to TRBD1. The CDR3 consists of 13 residues. CDR1 and CDR2 from the germline V gene are SGHVS and FQNEAQ. The V segment lost 5 bases and the J segment 6 bases; nucleotides outside the gene matches: 6. CDR3 sequence reads: CASSTTGADGYTF. CDR3 DNA sequence: TGTGCCAGCAGCACAACAGGGGCGGATGGCTACACCTTC.

V gene TRBV24-1 combines with J gene TRBJ2-1; D perhaps matches TRBD1 (6 bases). The germline CDR1 and CDR2 sequences are KGHDR and SFDVKD. The length of the CDR3 is 15 residues. Trimming removed 3 bases from V and 2 bases from J, with 10 bases in between. CDR3 in amino acids: CATSDETGPYNEQFF. The CDR3 DNA follows: TGTGCCACCAGTGATGAGACAGGTCCCTACAATGAGCAGTTCTTC.

Many counts were recorded for this clonotype. This chain uses TRBV29-1 with TRBJ2-7; 11 nucleotides agree with TRBD2. The germline V gene has CDR1 SQVTM and CDR2 ANQGSEA. CDR3 length equals 17 residues. V gave up 1 base and J gave up 0 bases; unmatched junction bases: 8. The CDR3 sequence: CSVEGLGLAVSSYEQYF. CDR3 coding DNA: TGCAGCGTTGAAGGGCTGGGACTAGCGGTGAGCTCCTACGAGCAGTACTTC.

V gene TRBV15 combines with J gene TRBJ1-1; D might be TRBD1 (5 bases). V was pared by 4 bases and J by 1 base, with 10 bases between. CDR1 and CDR2 (germline): LNHNV, YYDKDF (reference sequence). This CDR3 has 14 amino acids. CDR3 DNA sequence: TGTGCCACCAGCAAACCGACAGCGAACACTGAAGCTTTCTTT. As protein: CATSKPTANTEAFF.

V is TRBV20-1 and J is TRBJ1-2; 10 bases map to TRBD1. Germline V gene lookup returns CDR1 DFQATT and CDR2 SNEGSKA (reference sequence). V dropped 5 bases and J dropped 6; count of bases not matched to a gene: 12. The CDR3 length is 15 residues. The CDR3 nucleotides are TGCAGTGCTCCTAGAGCCGGGACAGGGGAAGATGGCTACACCTTC. Translated: CSAPRAGTGEDGYTF.

This clonotype was counted at least ten times. This chain links TRBV25-1 with TRBJ2-3; 9 bases are a match to TRBD2. After removal of 8 bases from V and 2 bases from J, the junction contained 5 bases not matched to a gene. Germline loops: CDR1 MGHDK, CDR2 SYGVNS. The CDR3 runs to 14 residues. The CDR3 coding sequence is TGTGCCAGCTCGATAGCGGGAGACACAGATACGCAGTATTTT. Translated, it gives CASSIAGDTDTQYF.

This clonotype was recorded at least ten times. The genes are TRBV5-1 and TRBJ2-7, with D perhaps TRBD1 or TRBD2 (5 bases each). The ends were cut back, 6 bases at V and 7 bases at J, with 14 bases in the middle. There are 12 residues in the CDR3. In germline, CDR1 is SGHRS, CDR2 YFSETQ. Here the CDR3 reads CASTAGASEQYF. The CDR3 DNA sequence: TGCGCCAGCACCGCCGGGGCATCAGAGCAGTACTTC.

This clonotype was seen a handful of times. V gene TRBV19 combines with J gene TRBJ2-5, with 9 bases identical to TRBD2. From germline, CDR1 is LNHDA and CDR2 SQIVND (reference sequence). The CDR3 covers 16 residues. V dropped 5 bases and J dropped 2; count of bases not matched to a gene: 9. The CDR3: CASSGQGLARQETQYF. CDR3 bases: TGTGCCAGTAGTGGACAAGGACTAGCGCGACAAGAGACCCAGTACTTC.

This clonotype came up many times. J is TRBJ2-7 and V is TRBV7-9; TRBD2 agrees at 13 bases. The CDR3 totals 16 residues. From germline, CDR1 is SEHNR and CDR2 FQNEAQ (reference sequence). After removal of 5 bases from V and 2 bases from J, the junction contained 6 bases not matched to a gene. CDR3: CASSTGLAGATYEQYF. The CDR3 bases are TGTGCCAGCAGCACCGGACTAGCGGGGGCGACCTACGAGCAGTACTTC.

Ten or more counts support this clonotype. The chain employs TRBV11-2 and TRBJ2-3, with 9 bases lining up with TRBD2. The CDR3 contains 15 residues. The trim removed 4 bases at V and 4 bases at J, leaving 6 bases unmatched. Germline loops: CDR1 SGHAT, CDR2 FQNNGV. CDR3 bases: TGTGCCAGCAGCTCCGCGGGGGGGGGCCCAGATACGCAGTATTTT. Translated, it gives CASSSAGGGPDTQYF.

Ten or more counts support this clonotype. The chain has TRBV20-1 and TRBJ1-2, with TRBD1 as a possible D gene (6 bases). Trimming removed 6 bases at V and 7 bases at J, with 21 bases between. This CDR3 is built from 14 residues. Per the germline V gene, CDR1 is DFQATT and CDR2 is SNEGSKA (reference sequence). The CDR3 loop reads CSAGLGQTSGGYTF. As DNA, the CDR3 is TGCAGTGCGGGGCTAGGACAGACCTCCGGTGGCTACACCTTC.